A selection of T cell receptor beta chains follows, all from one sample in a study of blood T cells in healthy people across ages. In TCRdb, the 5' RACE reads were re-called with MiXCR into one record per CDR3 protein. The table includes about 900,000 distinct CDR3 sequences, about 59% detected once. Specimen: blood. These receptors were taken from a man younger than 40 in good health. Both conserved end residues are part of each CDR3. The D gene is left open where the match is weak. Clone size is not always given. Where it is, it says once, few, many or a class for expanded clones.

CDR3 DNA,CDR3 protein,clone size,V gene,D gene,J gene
TGTGCCAGCAGCCCTGGACAGAGTCTTGCTAACTATGGCTACACCTTC,CASSPGQSLANYGYTF,once,TRBV7-2,NA,TRBJ1-2
TGTGCCACCAGCAGAGAAACCTCCAGGGTCGAGACCCAGTACTTC,CATSRETSRVETQYF,NA,TRBV15,NA,TRBJ2-5
TGTGCCAGCAGCCCGGGCATCAACTCCTACGAGCAGTACTTC,CASSPGINSYEQYF,NA,TRBV5-5,NA,TRBJ2-7
TGTGCCAGCAGCTTAGAGGGGACAGGGTCCTACGAGCAGTACTTC,CASSLEGTGSYEQYF,NA,TRBV7-2,TRBD1,TRBJ2-7
TGTGCCAGCAGCACGGGGGGCAGGGGGCGTTACGAGCAGTACTTC,CASSTGGRGRYEQYF,NA,TRBV7-9,NA,TRBJ2-7
TGTGCCAGCAGTTACTCTGGGGGCCCTGGCACTGAAGCTTTCTTT,CASSYSGGPGTEAFF,NA,TRBV6-5,NA,TRBJ1-1
TGTGCCAGCAGTTACTCGGGGTTGGGAGGGGAGCAGTACTTC,CASSYSGLGGEQYF,few,TRBV6-2/TRBV6-3,TRBD2,TRBJ2-7
TGTGCCAGCACCCGAGCCCATAATGAAAAACTGTTTTTT,CASTRAHNEKLFF,NA,TRBV25-1,NA,TRBJ1-4
TGTGCCAGCAGCCCTGGGACAGGGGACTGGGGTGAGCAGTTCTTC,CASSPGTGDWGEQFF,few,TRBV7-8,TRBD1,TRBJ2-1
TGTGCCAGCAGTTACGATTTCGGGGATAGTGGGTACGAGCAGTACTTC,CASSYDFGDSGYEQYF,few,TRBV6-5,NA,TRBJ2-7
TGTGCCAGCAGCCAAGACCTCCGGGTTCAGCCCCAGCATTTT,CASSQDLRVQPQHF,NA,TRBV3-1,NA,TRBJ1-5
TGTGCCAGCAGCGTATCAGGGGCAGATACGCAGTATTTT,CASSVSGADTQYF,NA,TRBV7-2,NA,TRBJ2-3
TGTGCCATCAGTGAGACTGGACAGTCAACTAATGAAAAACTGTTTTTT,CAISETGQSTNEKLFF,NA,TRBV10-3,NA,TRBJ1-4
TGCGGGGAGGGAGGTGGGGCCAACGTCCTGACTTTC,CGEGGGANVLTF,NA,TRBV2,TRBD2,TRBJ2-6
TGCAGTGCTAGTGTACAGTCTGGGGCCAACGTCCTGACTTTC,CSASVQSGANVLTF,many,TRBV20-1,NA,TRBJ2-6
TGCGCCAGCAGCTTGCAGGTGGACAATGAGCAGTTCTTC,CASSLQVDNEQFF,few,TRBV5-1,NA,TRBJ2-1
TGCGCCAGCAGACAGGCGCGGGGAGACGAGCAGTACTTC,CASRQARGDEQYF,NA,TRBV5-1,NA,TRBJ2-7
TGTGCCAGCAGCTTAAGGGTTGCCAAAAGCATTCAGTACTTC,CASSLRVAKSIQYF,once,TRBV11-1,NA,TRBJ2-4
TGCAGCGCTACCCGTAACTCTAATGAAAAACTGTTTTTT,CSATRNSNEKLFF,NA,TRBV29-1,NA,TRBJ1-4
TGCGCCAGCAGTGAAAGGGGCGGCGCAGGGGCTCTTTCCTACGAGCAGTACTTC,CASSERGGAGALSYEQYF,NA,TRBV5-1,NA,TRBJ2-7
TGTGCCAGCGGTGTCGGCAGGGGGTACGAGCAGTACTTC,CASGVGRGYEQYF,NA,TRBV27,TRBD1,TRBJ2-7
TGTGCCATCAGTGAGTCCGGGCGGGGGGGCCGAGATACGCAGTATTTT,CAISESGRGGRDTQYF,few,TRBV10-3,TRBD2,TRBJ2-3
TGTGCCAGCAACTTAGCGATAGCGGGGAACCACAATGAGCAGTTCTTC,CASNLAIAGNHNEQFF,NA,TRBV7-9,TRBD2,TRBJ2-1
TGTGCCAGCAGCCGCACGCGGGTTGAGGGCACTGAAGCTTTCTTT,CASSRTRVEGTEAFF,once,TRBV9,NA,TRBJ1-1
TGTGCCAGCAGCCCGGGACGGCTCTACGAGCAGTACTTC,CASSPGRLYEQYF,few,TRBV5-6,NA,TRBJ2-7
TGCAGCGTTGGAGCGGGACAGGGTAGCAATCAGCCCCAGCATTTT,CSVGAGQGSNQPQHF,NA,TRBV29-1,TRBD1,TRBJ1-5
TGTGCCAGCAGCGTAGAAGAAATCCGGGACAGGGTCCGCGATGAGCAGTTCTTC,CASSVEEIRDRVRDEQFF,NA,TRBV9,TRBD1,TRBJ2-1
TGTGCCAGCAGGGGCGGGACAGGAAGGAACAATGAGCAGTTCTTC,CASRGGTGRNNEQFF,NA,TRBV12-3/TRBV12-4,TRBD1,TRBJ2-1
TGTGCCATCACCCCGGGACAGGGGATGAACTACGAGCAGTACTTC,CAITPGQGMNYEQYF,many,TRBV10-3,TRBD1,TRBJ2-7
TGTGCCAGCAGGGGAGGGACAGGGAACACAGATACGCAGTATTTT,CASRGGTGNTDTQYF,few,TRBV6-6,TRBD1,TRBJ2-3
TGCGCCAGCAGCCAAGATCTGGGGCACTATGGCTACACCTTC,CASSQDLGHYGYTF,few,TRBV4-3,NA,TRBJ1-2
TGCGCCAGCAGCAGCCACCCCCGGGACGGTACCTACGAGCAGTACTTC,CASSSHPRDGTYEQYF,few,TRBV5-1,NA,TRBJ2-7
TGTGCCAGCACCTCCCCCGGGACGGAGGTAGAGCAGTACTTC,CASTSPGTEVEQYF,NA,TRBV7-2,NA,TRBJ2-7
TGTGCCAGCAGCCGTACGTCTGGGGCTGGAGATACGCAGTATTTT,CASSRTSGAGDTQYF,NA,TRBV6-2/TRBV6-3,NA,TRBJ2-3
TGTGCCACCAGCAGAGTAGGGACTAGGTCTGATACGCAGTATTTT,CATSRVGTRSDTQYF,NA,TRBV15,TRBD2,TRBJ2-3
TGTGCCAGCAGCTTACTCCAGTATGGCTACACCTTC,CASSLLQYGYTF,NA,TRBV7-2,NA,TRBJ1-2
TGTGCCAGCAGTTTAGCGTCCGCTGCCAACGTCCTGACTTTC,CASSLASAANVLTF,NA,TRBV12-3/TRBV12-4,NA,TRBJ2-6
TGTGCCAGCAGCTTCGGTGAGCAGTTCTTC,CASSFGEQFF,many,TRBV11-2,NA,TRBJ2-1
TGTGCCAGCAGCGTACTCCAAAGGGCGGTCCTGACTTTC,CASSVLQRAVLTF,NA,TRBV2,NA,TRBJ2-6
TGTGCCAGCAGCTTAGCGAGTGGGGATTCTGGCTACACCTTC,CASSLASGDSGYTF,NA,TRBV7-2,NA,TRBJ1-2
TGCAGTGCACCCCCCCAGCGGGGTGACACAGATACGCAGTATTTT,CSAPPQRGDTDTQYF,NA,TRBV20-1,TRBD2,TRBJ2-3
TGCGCCAGCAGCCAAGATGTGCAGGTTAATTCACCCCTCCACTTT,CASSQDVQVNSPLHF,NA,TRBV4-3,NA,TRBJ1-6
TGTGCCAGCAGCGTAGAACTAGCTTCATACGAGCAGTACTTC,CASSVELASYEQYF,NA,TRBV9,NA,TRBJ2-7
TGTGCCATCAGTCTTTCAGGGCCCAACACCGGGGAGCTGTTTTTT,CAISLSGPNTGELFF,NA,TRBV10-3,NA,TRBJ2-2
TGTGCCAGCAGGTGGACAGGAAATAACTATGGCTACACCTTC,CASRWTGNNYGYTF,once,TRBV6-2/TRBV6-3,TRBD1,TRBJ1-2
TGTGCCATCAGTGATATTAGCGGGGTGCCAGATACGCAGTATTTT,CAISDISGVPDTQYF,NA,TRBV10-3,TRBD2,TRBJ2-3
TGCGCCAGCAGCTTGGTTGTTGCGGTAGTCTATGAGACCCAGTACTTC,CASSLVVAVVYETQYF,NA,TRBV5-1,NA,TRBJ2-5
TGTGCCAGCAGGGGAGGGACAGCCCTACAAGAGACCCAGTACTTC,CASRGGTALQETQYF,NA,TRBV2,NA,TRBJ2-5
TGTGCCAGCAGTGGGATGAAAGAAACCGAGCAGTTCTTC,CASSGMKETEQFF,NA,TRBV6-2/TRBV6-3,NA,TRBJ2-1
TGTGCCAGCAGCTTTACGGCGGGGGCTCTTTACGAGCAGTACTTC,CASSFTAGALYEQYF,NA,TRBV7-2,NA,TRBJ2-7
TGTGCCAGCAGCCAAGATCTTGTGGGGGGGGGTAAAAACATTCAGTACTTC,CASSQDLVGGGKNIQYF,NA,TRBV3-1,TRBD2,TRBJ2-4
TGTGCCAGCAGCTTAGGTGCCCGGATGAACAATGAGCAGTTCTTC,CASSLGARMNNEQFF,NA,TRBV7-2,NA,TRBJ2-1
TGTGCCAGCACTAATGACAGGATCTATGGCTACACCTTC,CASTNDRIYGYTF,NA,TRBV6-6,NA,TRBJ1-2
TGTGCCAGCAGTTTATACGGCTCCAACACAGATACGCAGTATTTT,CASSLYGSNTDTQYF,NA,TRBV12-3/TRBV12-4,NA,TRBJ2-3
TGTGCCATCAGTGAGTCTGGAGGGGAGGAGACCCAGTACTTC,CAISESGGEETQYF,few,TRBV10-3,NA,TRBJ2-5